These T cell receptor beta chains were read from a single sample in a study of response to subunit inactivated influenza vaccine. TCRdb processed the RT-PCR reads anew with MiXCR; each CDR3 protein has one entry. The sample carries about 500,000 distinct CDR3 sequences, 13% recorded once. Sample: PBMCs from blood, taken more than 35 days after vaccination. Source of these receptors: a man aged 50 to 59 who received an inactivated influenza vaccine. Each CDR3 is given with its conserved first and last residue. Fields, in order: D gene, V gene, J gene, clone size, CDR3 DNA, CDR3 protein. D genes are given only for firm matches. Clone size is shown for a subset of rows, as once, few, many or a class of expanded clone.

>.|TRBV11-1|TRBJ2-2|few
TGTGCCAGCAGCTTGGGGCTGGGAAAGAGTTTACGGCTGTTTTTT
CASSLGLGKSLRLFF
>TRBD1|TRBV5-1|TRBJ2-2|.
TGCGCCAGCAGCTTCCAGGGGGCGTATACCGGGGAGCTGTTTTTT
CASSFQGAYTGELFF
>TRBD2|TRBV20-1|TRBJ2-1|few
TGCAGTGCTCCCCCCCTTAGCGGGAGGCGGCCAAAGCAGTTCTTC
CSAPPLSGRRPKQFF
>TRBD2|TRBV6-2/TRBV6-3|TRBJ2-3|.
TGTGCCACCACGGCCCCCCCAATCGGCGGGAGGTCAGATACGCAGTATTTT
CATTAPPIGGRSDTQYF
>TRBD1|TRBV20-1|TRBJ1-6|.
TGCAGTGCTCGAAGACAGGGCGGCAATTCACCCCTCCACTTT
CSARRQGGNSPLHF
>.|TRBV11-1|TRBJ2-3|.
TGTGCCAGCAGCTCCGGCGGGGAAGACGGGGGGCCCACAGATACGCAGTATTTT
CASSSGGEDGGPTDTQYF
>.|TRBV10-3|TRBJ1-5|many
TGTGCCATCAGTGATGGAGGGTTTGGCAATCAGCCCCAGCATTTT
CAISDGGFGNQPQHF
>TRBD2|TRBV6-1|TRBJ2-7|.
TGTGCCACCGTCTCGGGAGGGGTCAAGCCCTACGAGCAGTACTTC
CATVSGGVKPYEQYF
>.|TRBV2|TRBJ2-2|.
TGTGCCAGCAGCGTAGAGTCCGGCGGGGAGCTGTTTTTT
CASSVESGGELFF
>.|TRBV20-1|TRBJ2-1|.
TGCAGTGCTAGCGCGAGCACCTCCTACAATGAGCAGTTCTTC
CSASASTSYNEQFF
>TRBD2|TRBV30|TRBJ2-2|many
TGTGCCGGACGGACTAGCGGAAACACCGGGGAGCTGTTTTTT
CAGRTSGNTGELFF
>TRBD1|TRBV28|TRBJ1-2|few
TGTGCCAGCAGAACCATAGGACAGGGGAACTATGGCTACACCTTC
CASRTIGQGNYGYTF
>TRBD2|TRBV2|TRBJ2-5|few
TGTGCCAGCAGGACTAGCGAAGAGACCCAGTACTTC
CASRTSEETQYF
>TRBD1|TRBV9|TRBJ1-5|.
TGTGCCAGCAGCACAGGGGAGGACGGTCAGCCCCAGCATTTT
CASSTGEDGQPQHF
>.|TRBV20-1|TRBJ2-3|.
TGCAGTGCCGACACAGGAGCTAGCACAGATACGCAGTATTTT
CSADTGASTDTQYF
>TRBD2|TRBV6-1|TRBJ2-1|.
TGTGCCAGCAGGGCCGCGGGGGGGGGTTACAATGAGCAGTTCTTC
CASRAAGGGYNEQFF